These 23 T cell receptor beta chains share one sample of origin, sequenced in a study of CD8 T cells in Susac syndrome. Reverse transcription of roughly 0.5 to 1 ug RNA was carried out with random hexamers. One entry per CDR3 protein results from TCRdb running MiXCR on the immunoSEQ multiplex PCR reads. The sample contains tens of thousands of distinct CDR3 sequences, roughly 94% of which appear only once. Sequenced material: CD4+ T cells from PBMCs. The source is a human donor with Susac syndrome.

The chain is built from TRBV5-1 and TRBJ1-5; TRBD1 is a possible D gene (5 bases). CDR3 length: 15 residues. V lost 4 bases and J 4 bases, leaving 15 bases between the germline ends. CDR1 and CDR2 from the germline V gene are SGHRS and YFSETQ. The CDR3 DNA follows: TGCGCCAGCAGCAAGATGGGAGGGGATAATCAGCCCCAGCATTTT. Translation: CASSKMGGDNQPQHF.

The V call is TRBV7-6, the J call TRBJ2-7; TRBD1 matches 11 bases. The CDR3 is 14 residues long. Germline V lookup: CDR1 SGHVS, CDR2 FNYEAQ. The V and J ends lost 5 bases and 6 bases, in that order; junction bases with no gene match: 6. Written as DNA, the CDR3 is TGTGCCAGCAGCGCCGGGACAGGGGGATTCGAGCAGTACTTC. Translation gives CASSAGTGGFEQYF.

The gene calls are TRBV4-1 and TRBJ2-6; a possible D gene is TRBD1 (7 bases). CDR1 MGHRA and CDR2 YSYEKL come from the germline V gene. The CDR3 totals 19 residues. Trimming removed 3 bases from V and 0 bases from J, with 18 bases in between. The CDR3: CASSQSGAGDSSGANVLTF. CDR3 nucleotide sequence: TGCGCCAGCAGCCAGTCGGGGGCAGGGGACAGCTCTGGGGCCAACGTCCTGACTTTC.

V and J are TRBV3-1 and TRBJ2-3; D perhaps matches TRBD2 (5 bases). The V and J ends lost 5 bases and 6 bases respectively, with 18 bases between them. The CDR3 is 15 amino acids. Germline CDR1 LGHDT, CDR2 YNNKEL (reference sequence). The CDR3 here is CASSKADERRDTQYF. The CDR3 nucleotides read TGTGCCAGCAGCAAGGCTGACGAGCGGAGGGATACGCAGTATTTT.

The chain is built from TRBV6-1 and TRBJ1-2, with TRBD1 matching over 9 bases. This CDR3 has 15 amino acids. Germline CDR1 MNHNS, CDR2 SASEGT. V was pared by 2 bases and J by 3 bases, with 4 bases of the junction left unmatched. The CDR3 nucleotides read TGTGCCAGCAGTGAATTAGGGACAGGGTACTATGGCTACACCTTC. Translation: CASSELGTGYYGYTF.

Only a few counts were recorded for this clonotype. The J gene is TRBJ1-6, the V gene TRBV11-2; TRBD1 matches 7 bases. Germline V gene lookup returns CDR1 SGHAT and CDR2 FQNNGV. The trim removed 5 bases at V and 8 bases at J, leaving 9 bases unmatched. This CDR3 spans 15 amino acids. The CDR3, as DNA: TGTGCCAGCAGCCCGGACAGGAACGGCTATTCACCCCTCCACTTT. Amino acids: CASSPDRNGYSPLHF. Full variable domain (remainder filled in from reference TRBV11-2 and TRBJ1-6): EAGVAQSPRYKIIEKRQSVAFWCNPISGHATLYWYQQILGQGPKLLIQFQNNGVVDDSQLPKDRFSAERLKGVDSTLKIQPAKLEDSAVYLCASSPDRNGYSPLHFGNGTRLTVT.

The chain couples TRBV6-5 to TRBJ2-7, with 7 positions matching TRBD1. This CDR3 contains 14 residues. Germline CDR1 is MNHEY and CDR2 is SVGAGI. The ends lost 2 bases at V and 3 bases at J; junction bases unmatched: 4. This chain's CDR3 is CASSYGQVYYEQYF. CDR3 sequence (DNA): TGTGCCAGCAGTTACGGACAGGTTTACTACGAGCAGTACTTC.

The rearrangement joins TRBV29-1 to TRBJ2-3; TRBD1 aligns across 8 bases. CDR1 is SQVTM and CDR2 is ANQGSEA in the germline V gene. This CDR3 contains 16 residues. V shed 3 bases and J 0 bases; nucleotides not matched to a gene: 8. The CDR3 reads CSVERTGNPSTDTQYF. Here the CDR3 DNA reads TGCAGCGTTGAGAGGACAGGGAACCCTAGCACAGATACGCAGTATTTT.

The V call is TRBV29-1, the J call TRBJ2-5, with 8 bases lining up with TRBD1. The CDR3 is made up of 17 amino acids. Per germline, CDR1 SQVTM and CDR2 ANQGSEA. J lost 0 bases, V lost 4 bases, and 13 bases had no gene match. The CDR3, as DNA: TGCAGCGTTGTATCGGCGGTGGGACAGGCCTACCAAGAGACCCAGTACTTC. Translated, it gives CSVVSAVGQAYQETQYF.

The genes are TRBV7-9 and TRBJ2-7, with unresolved D. The CDR3 is 14 amino acids. With 1 base removed from V and 7 bases from J, the gap between germline ends came to 14 bases. The V gene's germline CDR1 is SEHNR and CDR2 FQNEAQ (reference sequence). CDR3 nucleotides: TGTGCCAGCAGCTTAGGCTCCGGTCGGACGGAGCAGTACTTC. This sequence encodes CASSLGSGRTEQYF.

The CDR3 spells CAWSVLGRGYGYTF. The DNA of the CDR3 is TGTGCCTGGAGTGTACTGGGCAGGGGGTATGGCTACACCTTC. The chain employs TRBV30 and TRBJ1-2, with 7 nucleotides matching TRBD1. Germline loops: CDR1 GTSNPN, CDR2 SVGIG (reference sequence). The CDR3 is made up of 14 amino acids. V dropped 0 bases and J dropped 5; count of bases not matched to a gene: 6.

This chain links TRBV2 with TRBJ1-4; D not certain. This CDR3 contains 11 residues. Germline lookup yields CDR1 SNHLY and CDR2 FYNNEI. The ends were cut back, 8 bases at V and 8 bases at J, with 9 bases in the middle. The CDR3 coding sequence is TGTGCCAGCGCACTAGGGGAAAAACTGTTTTTT. Encoded protein: CASALGEKLFF.

The rearrangement uses TRBV20-1 and TRBJ2-7; a weak D match, TRBD2 (6 bases). The CDR3 runs to 16 residues. Trimming took off 1 base at V and 4 bases at J, with 20 bases between the two ends. Germline-derived CDR1 and CDR2 are DFQATT and SNEGSKA (reference sequence). CDR3 sequence (DNA): TGCAGTGCTAGAGGTGGGGCTAGCGCCGACCTATACGAGCAGTACTTC. Residues: CSARGGASADLYEQYF.

This CDR3 reads CASSQGTGWTDTQYF. The CDR3, as DNA: TGTGCCAGCAGCCAGGGCACAGGGTGGACAGATACGCAGTATTTT. The chain links TRBV3-1 to TRBJ2-3, with D possibly being TRBD1 (6 bases). The CDR3 contains 15 residues. V lost 3 bases to trimming and J lost 3 bases, with 13 bases between them. Germline assignment: CDR1 LGHDT and CDR2 YNNKEL (reference sequence).

The rearrangement uses TRBV15 and TRBJ1-5, with 9 bases fitting TRBD1. The germline V gene encodes CDR1 LNHNV and CDR2 YYDKDF (reference sequence). The CDR3 is made up of 14 amino acids. V dropped 5 bases and J dropped 6; count of bases not matched to a gene: 5. The CDR3 DNA reads TGTGCCACCAGCGGGGGACAGGGAATTCAGCCCCAGCATTTT. Translated: CATSGGQGIQPQHF.

The chain uses TRBV3-1 and TRBJ2-2; D is possibly TRBD1 (6 bases). Trimming shortened V by 0 bases and J by 9 bases, and 11 bases separated the two germline ends. The CDR3 loop spans 14 amino acids. Germline CDR1 is LGHDT and CDR2 is YNNKEL (reference sequence). In DNA form, the CDR3 reads TGTGCCAGCAGCCAAGAGGGGGCCGCCAGGGAGCTGTTTTTT. Its translation is CASSQEGAARELFF. Using reference TRBV3-1 and TRBJ2-2 for the parts outside the CDR3, the full variable domain is DTAVSQTPKYLVTQMGNDKSIKCEQNLGHDTMYWYKQDSKKFLKIMFSYNNKELIINETVPNRFSPKSPDKAHLNLHINSLELGDSAVYFCASSQEGAARELFFGEGSRLTVL.

The chain employs TRBV20-1 and TRBJ1-5, with TRBD1 matching 11 bases. V was clipped by 0 bases and J by 5 bases; unmatched bases: 9. This CDR3 has 17 residues. Germline assignment: CDR1 DFQATT and CDR2 SNEGSKA (reference sequence). Here the CDR3 DNA reads TGCAGTGCTAGAGATTATCGGACAGGGGGCGTCGATCAGCCCCAGCATTTT. This sequence encodes CSARDYRTGGVDQPQHF.

The CDR3 DNA reads TGCAGCGTTCCGGGGATCTCCTACGAGCAGTACTTC. It translates to CSVPGISYEQYF. The chain carries TRBV29-1 and TRBJ2-7, with D perhaps matching TRBD2 (5 bases). CDR3 length equals 12 residues. V was shortened by 5 bases and J by 0 bases, with 8 bases between the two germline ends. The germline gives CDR1 SQVTM, CDR2 ANQGSEA.

The rearrangement uses TRBV7-2 and TRBJ1-2; D uncertain. The V end lost 5 bases, the J end lost 7 bases, and 11 bases lay between the germline ends. Per germline, CDR1 SGHTA and CDR2 FQGNSA. The CDR3 consists of 12 residues. The CDR3 sequence is CASSIDYGGYTF. In DNA, the CDR3 is TGTGCCAGCAGCATCGATTACGGTGGCTACACCTTC.

V is TRBV9 and J is TRBJ2-3; 7 bases agree with TRBD2. V shed 0 bases, J shed 3 bases, and the junction held 4 bases outside the gene matches. Per the germline V gene, CDR1 is SGDLS and CDR2 is YYNGEE. The CDR3 is 15 residues long. CDR3 DNA: TGTGCCAGCAGCGTAGGGCGGGGGTTGACAGATACGCAGTATTTT. The encoded protein is CASSVGRGLTDTQYF.

This chain connects TRBV6-5 to TRBJ1-6; weak D call: TRBD1 (6 bases). The CDR3 runs 14 residues. From germline, CDR1 is MNHEY and CDR2 SVGAGI. The V end was cut by 6 bases, the J end by 8 bases, with 14 bases between. CDR3 loop: CASRFRQADSPLHF. In DNA form, the CDR3 reads TGTGCCAGCAGATTTAGACAGGCAGATTCACCCCTCCACTTT.

The chain combines TRBV27 with TRBJ2-7; D unclear. Trimming took off 7 bases at V and 2 bases at J, with 0 bases between the two ends. The CDR3 length is 9 residues. Germline lookup yields CDR1 MNHEY and CDR2 SMNVEV (reference sequence). The CDR3 protein is CASTYEQYF. CDR3 nucleotide sequence: TGTGCCAGCACCTACGAGCAGTACTTC.

CDR3 region: CASRMRGEAFF. The CDR3 DNA reads TGTGCCAGTAGAATGAGGGGTGAAGCTTTCTTT. The chain has TRBV19 and TRBJ1-1; a weak D match, TRBD1 (5 bases). V dropped 6 bases and J dropped 7 bases, with 9 bases sitting between them. Per germline, CDR1 LNHDA and CDR2 SQIVND (reference sequence). The CDR3 totals 11 residues.